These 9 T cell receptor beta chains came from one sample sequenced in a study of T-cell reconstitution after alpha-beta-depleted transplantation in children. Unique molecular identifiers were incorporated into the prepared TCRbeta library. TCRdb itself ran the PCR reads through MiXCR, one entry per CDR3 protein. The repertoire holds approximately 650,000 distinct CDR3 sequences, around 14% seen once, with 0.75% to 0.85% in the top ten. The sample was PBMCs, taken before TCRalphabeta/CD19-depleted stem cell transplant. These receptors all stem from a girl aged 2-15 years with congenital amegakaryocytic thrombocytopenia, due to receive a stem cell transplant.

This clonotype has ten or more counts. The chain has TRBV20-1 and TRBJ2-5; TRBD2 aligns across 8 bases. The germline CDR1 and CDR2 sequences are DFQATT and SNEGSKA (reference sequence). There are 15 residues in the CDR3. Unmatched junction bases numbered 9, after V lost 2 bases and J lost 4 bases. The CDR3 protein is CSARPGLAAGETQYF. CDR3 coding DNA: TGCAGTGCTAGACCCGGACTAGCAGCCGGAGAGACCCAGTACTTC.

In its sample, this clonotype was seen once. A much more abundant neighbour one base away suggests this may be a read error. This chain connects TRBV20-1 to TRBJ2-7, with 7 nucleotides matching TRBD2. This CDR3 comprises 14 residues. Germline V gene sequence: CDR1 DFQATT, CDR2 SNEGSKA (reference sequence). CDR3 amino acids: CSAERLAESYEQHF. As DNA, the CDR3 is TGCAGTGCAGAGAGGCTAGCGGAATCCTACGAGCAGCACTTC.

CDR3: CASSLLGTGAGELFF. The DNA for the CDR3 is TGTGCCAGCAGCTTGTTAGGGACAGGAGCCGGGGAGCTGTTTTTT. The chain links TRBV5-4 to TRBJ2-2; 8 bases line up with TRBD1. V shed 1 base, J shed 6 bases, and the junction held 5 bases outside the gene matches. CDR3 length equals 15 residues. Germline V gives CDR1 SGHNT, CDR2 YYREEE (reference sequence).

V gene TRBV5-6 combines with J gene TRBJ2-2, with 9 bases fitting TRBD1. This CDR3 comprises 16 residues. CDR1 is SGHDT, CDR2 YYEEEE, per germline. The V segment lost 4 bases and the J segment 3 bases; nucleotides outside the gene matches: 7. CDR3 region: CASSRNRGRYTGELFF. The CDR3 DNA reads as TGTGCCAGCAGCCGCAACAGGGGGCGGTACACCGGGGAGCTGTTTTTT.

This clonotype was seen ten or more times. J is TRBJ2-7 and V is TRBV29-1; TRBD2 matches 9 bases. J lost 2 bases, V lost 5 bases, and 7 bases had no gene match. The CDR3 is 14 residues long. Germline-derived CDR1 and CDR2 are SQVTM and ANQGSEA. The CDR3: CSVTGLATTYEQYF. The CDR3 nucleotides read TGCAGCGTTACCGGACTAGCGACCACCTACGAGCAGTACTTC.

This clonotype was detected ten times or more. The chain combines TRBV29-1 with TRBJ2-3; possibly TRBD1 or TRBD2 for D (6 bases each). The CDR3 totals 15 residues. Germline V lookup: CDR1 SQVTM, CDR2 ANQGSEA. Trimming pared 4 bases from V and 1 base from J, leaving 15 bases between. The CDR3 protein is CSVVGGTGRTDTQYF. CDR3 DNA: TGCAGCGTTGTAGGGGGGACGGGGCGCACAGATACGCAGTATTTT.

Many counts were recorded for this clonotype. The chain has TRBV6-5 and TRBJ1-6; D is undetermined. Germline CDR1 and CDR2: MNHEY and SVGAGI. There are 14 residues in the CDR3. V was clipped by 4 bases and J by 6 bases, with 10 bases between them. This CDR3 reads CASSFSLGNSPLHF. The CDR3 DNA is TGTGCCAGCAGTTTCAGCTTGGGTAATTCACCCCTCCACTTT.

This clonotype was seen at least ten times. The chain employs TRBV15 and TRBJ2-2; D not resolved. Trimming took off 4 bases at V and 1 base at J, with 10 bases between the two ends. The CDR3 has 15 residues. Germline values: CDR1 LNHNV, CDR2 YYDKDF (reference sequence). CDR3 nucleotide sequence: TGTGCCACCAGCAAAAAAGAATTGAACACCGGGGAGCTGTTTTTT. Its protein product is CATSKKELNTGELFF. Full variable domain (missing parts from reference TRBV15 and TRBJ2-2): DAMVIQNPRYQVTQFGKPVTLSCSQTLNHNVMYWYQQKSSQAPKLLFHYYDKDFNNEADTPDNFQSRRPNTSFCFLDIRSPGLGDTAMYLCATSKKELNTGELFFGEGSRLTVL.

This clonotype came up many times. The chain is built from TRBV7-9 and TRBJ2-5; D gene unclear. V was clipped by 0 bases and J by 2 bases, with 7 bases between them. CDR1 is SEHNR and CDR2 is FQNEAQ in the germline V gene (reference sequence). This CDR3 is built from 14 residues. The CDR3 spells CASSLASGQETQYF. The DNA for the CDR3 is TGTGCCAGCAGCTTAGCGTCTGGGCAAGAGACCCAGTACTTC.